This entry lists 10 T cell receptor beta chains sequenced from one sample in a study of blood T cells in healthy people across ages. Primers used in a second PCR of about 6 to 11 cycles were a sample-barcoded 5' primer and a J-beta primer mix. Each CDR3 protein is one row after TCRdb ran MiXCR on the 5' RACE reads. The data hold about 1,500,000 distinct CDR3 sequences, with approximately 38% observed a single time. Sample: blood. These receptors were obtained from a woman under 30 in good health.

This clonotype was observed a handful of times. The V call is TRBV15, the J call TRBJ1-1; maybe TRBD1 (5 bases). The ends were cut back, 7 bases at V and 2 bases at J, with 20 bases in the middle. This CDR3 is built from 16 residues. The germline gives CDR1 LNHNV, CDR2 YYDKDF (reference sequence). The CDR3, as DNA: TGTGCCACCACCCCGGGGCAAGTCCATCTAAACACTGAAGCTTTCTTT. Translation gives CATTPGQVHLNTEAFF.

This clonotype occurred many times. This rearrangement joins TRBV5-1 to TRBJ2-1; D possibly corresponds to TRBD2 (6 bases). The CDR3 extends over 16 amino acids. Germline CDR1 reads SGHRS; CDR2 reads YFSETQ. V was clipped by 6 bases and J by 6 bases, with 22 bases between them. This chain's CDR3 is CASTDGGTNNINEQFF. The CDR3 bases are TGCGCCAGCACCGATGGCGGGACCAACAACATCAATGAGCAGTTCTTC.

V usage is TRBV12-3 or TRBV12-4 and J usage is TRBJ1-5; 7 nucleotides line up with TRBD1. The V gene end was trimmed by 8 bases and the J gene end by 0 bases; junction bases not matched to a gene: 4. The CDR3 length is 14 residues. The CDR3 sequence is CASEHRGSNQPQHF. The CDR3 bases are TGTGCCAGCGAGCACAGGGGTAGCAATCAGCCCCAGCATTTT.

The rearrangement links TRBV2 to TRBJ2-1; TRBD2 aligns across 13 bases. CDR3 length: 15 residues. The V gene's germline CDR1 is SNHLY and CDR2 FYNNEI. Germline trimming cut 6 bases from V and 9 bases from J; bases unmatched to any gene: 8. In DNA, the CDR3 is TGTGCCAGCAGGGGGACTAGCGGGATGAAGGGTGAGCAGTTCTTC. The encoded protein is CASRGTSGMKGEQFF.

This sequence joins TRBV12-3 or TRBV12-4 and TRBJ2-5; TRBD2 aligns across 8 bases. CDR3 length: 15 residues. The V and J ends lost 4 bases and 3 bases, in that order; junction bases with no gene match: 7. CDR3 sequence: CASSSYSSGEETQYF. The CDR3 DNA sequence: TGTGCCAGCAGTTCCTACAGTAGCGGGGAAGAGACCCAGTACTTC.

This clonotype was seen a few times. V gene TRBV4-1 combines with J gene TRBJ2-5; weak D call: TRBD2 (6 bases). The V and J ends lost 0 bases and 5 bases respectively, with 10 bases between them. The germline V gene has CDR1 MGHRA and CDR2 YSYEKL. This CDR3 contains 14 residues. For the CDR3, the DNA is TGCGCCAGCAGCCAAGAGATCGCGGGGGAGACCCAGTACTTC. It codes for CASSQEIAGETQYF.

The chain joins TRBV11-2 to TRBJ2-1; 7 nucleotides agree with TRBD2. The CDR3 has 14 residues. Germline CDR1 is SGHAT and CDR2 is FQNNGV. Trimming cost V 3 bases and J 10 bases; bases outside gene matches: 9. The CDR3 region is CASSLGGNSHEQFF. DNA for the CDR3: TGTGCCAGCAGCTTGGGGGGGAACTCCCACGAGCAGTTCTTC.

The chain carries TRBV7-2 and TRBJ2-1; D may correspond to TRBD1 or TRBD2 (6 bases each). This CDR3 is 14 amino acids long. CDR1 is SGHTA and CDR2 is FQGNSA in the germline V gene. V was pared by 1 base and J by 8 bases, with 12 bases between. In DNA, the CDR3 is TGTGCCAGCAGCTTAGGGGGGGCTGGCTATGAGCAGTTCTTC. It encodes CASSLGGAGYEQFF.

J is TRBJ1-2 and V is TRBV4-1; TRBD1 aligns across 8 bases. This CDR3 has 14 amino acids. With 1 base clipped from V and 8 bases from J, the junction kept 6 bases outside the gene matches. CDR1 MGHRA and CDR2 YSYEKL come from the germline V gene. CDR3 DNA: TGCGCCAGCAGCCAAGGGACAGGGACTAAGGGCTACACCTTC. This gives the protein CASSQGTGTKGYTF.

The V gene is TRBV6-5, the J gene TRBJ2-7; 7 bases match TRBD2. The CDR3 length is 16 residues. Germline assignment: CDR1 MNHEY and CDR2 SVGAGI. Trimming took 5 bases from V and 3 from J; bases not matched to a gene: 13. DNA of the CDR3: TGTGCCAGCAGTCCTTCTAGCGGTTACCGTTTCTACGAGCAGTACTTC. As protein: CASSPSSGYRFYEQYF.